The 28 T cell receptor beta chains listed next were all sequenced from one sample in a study of kidney transplant recipient with SARS-CoV-2 infection. TCRdb reprocessed the reads with MiXCR, giving one entry per CDR3 protein. The data hold about 240,000 distinct CDR3 sequences, with roughly 26% observed a single time. The specimen comprised a blood sample, sampled at baseline and on day 111 from a kidney transplant recipient. The receptors derive from a male patient younger than 45 who had COVID-19 and was a kidney transplant recipient. Some T cells may be graft donor cells.

To note about this clonotype: A read error is possible here, since a much larger clone lies one base away. The genes are TRBV18 and TRBJ2-2, with 7 bases fitting TRBD2. The CDR3 sequence is 15 residues long. Germline CDR1 is KGHSH and CDR2 is LQKENI. V gave up 2 bases and J gave up 5 bases; unmatched junction bases: 5. CDR3 nucleotides: TGTGCCAGCTCACCAGGGACTATGCCTACCGGGGAGCTGTTTTTT. Protein: CASSPGTMPTGELFF.

The V and J genes are TRBV6-2 or TRBV6-3 and TRBJ2-1, with 7 bases that match TRBD1. This CDR3 is 17 amino acids long. Germline V gene lookup returns CDR1 MNHEY and CDR2 SVGEGT. With V trimmed by 6 bases and J by 4 bases, 15 bases remained unmatched. The CDR3: CASSFRTGPVQYNEQFF. CDR3 DNA: TGTGCCAGCAGCTTTCGGACAGGCCCTGTTCAATACAATGAGCAGTTCTTC.

As to this clonotype: A read error is possible here, since a much larger clone lies one base away. The rearrangement links TRBV5-4 to TRBJ2-3; D perhaps matches TRBD1 (7 bases). Germline CDR1 reads SGHNT; CDR2 reads YYREEE (reference sequence). V was pared by 4 bases and J by 9 bases, with 24 bases between. The CDR3 loop spans 16 amino acids. The CDR3 loop reads CASSLNPGGRVWTQYF. CDR3 sequence (DNA): TGTGCCAGCAGCCTAAACCCAGGGGGGAGAGTGTGGACGCAGTATTTT.

About this clonotype itself: It may be a read error: a sequence one base away is much more abundant. The rearrangement uses TRBV28 and TRBJ2-7, with TRBD2 matching 7 bases. The germline V gene has CDR1 MDHEN and CDR2 SYDVKM. The CDR3 totals 15 residues. The CDR3 protein is CATTPGGSLSYEQCF. The CDR3 DNA follows: TGTGCCACTACCCCGGGGGGAAGTCTTTCCTACGAGCAGTGCTTC.

This clonotype was counted ten times or more. The chain uses TRBV28 and TRBJ1-1, with D perhaps TRBD1 (5 bases). The CDR3 extends over 13 amino acids. Looked up from germline, CDR1 is MDHEN and CDR2 is SYDVKM. The ends were cut back, 5 bases at V and 7 bases at J, with 14 bases in the middle. Here the CDR3 DNA reads TGTGCCAGCAGTGCGGGGACCAGGCATGAAGCTTTCTTT. This sequence encodes CASSAGTRHEAFF.

This clonotype has just a few counts. The J gene is TRBJ2-6, the V gene TRBV5-4; unclear D gene. The CDR3 length is 14 residues. Germline V gene sequence: CDR1 SGHNT, CDR2 YYREEE (reference sequence). Trimming shortened V by 2 bases and J by 4 bases, and 7 bases separated the two germline ends. In DNA, the CDR3 is TGTGCCAGCAGCTTACAGTCCGGGGCCAACGTCCTGACTTTC. Translating gives CASSLQSGANVLTF.

This sequence joins TRBV6-2 or TRBV6-3 and TRBJ1-2; D gene unclear. The CDR3 length is 17 residues. Germline assignment: CDR1 MNHEY and CDR2 SVGEGT. V lost 5 bases, J lost 4 bases, and 23 bases lay in between. The chain's CDR3 is CASSGVVCIGRTYGYTF. In nucleotides, the CDR3 is TGTGCCAGCAGTGGAGTGGTCTGCATCGGAAGGACCTATGGCTACACCTTC.

In its sample, this clonotype was seen many times. The chain has TRBV12-3 or TRBV12-4 and TRBJ2-2, with TRBD2 matching over 10 bases. The CDR3 contains 17 residues. The junction had 10 bases not matched to a gene; V was cut back by 2 bases and J by 7 bases. CDR3: CASSLPPAGGPGGELFF. The CDR3 DNA reads as TGTGCCAGCAGTTTACCCCCAGCGGGAGGGCCTGGCGGGGAGCTGTTTTTT.

In this sample, this clonotype turned up many times. The chain combines TRBV3-1 with TRBJ2-5; the D is unclear. Trimming took 4 bases from V and 5 from J, leaving 23 bases between them. Looked up from germline, CDR1 is LGHDT and CDR2 is YNNKEL (reference sequence). The CDR3 length is 17 residues. The CDR3 protein is CASSRKVPISFSETQYF. In DNA form, the CDR3 reads TGTGCCAGCAGCCGTAAGGTTCCCATTTCTTTCTCTGAGACCCAGTACTTC.

This clonotype was seen ten or more times. The chain is built from TRBV5-1 and TRBJ1-2; D remains ambiguous. Trimming removed 7 bases from V and 4 bases from J, with 23 bases in between. Germline CDR1 SGHRS, CDR2 YFSETQ. The CDR3 runs 16 residues. CDR3 protein: CASGRRSVRKTYGYTF. In DNA form, the CDR3 reads TGCGCCAGCGGGCGCCGATCGGTTCGAAAGACCTATGGCTACACCTTC.

About this clonotype: A much larger clone sits a single nucleotide away, making a read error possible. The chain employs TRBV6-5 and TRBJ1-5; D ambiguous. Looked up from germline, CDR1 is MNHEY and CDR2 is SVGAGI. The CDR3 has 14 residues. The CDR3 loop reads CAGSEWGWDQPQHF. CDR3 nucleotide sequence: TGTGCCGGCAGTGAGTGGGGATGGGATCAGCCCCAGCATTTT.

This clonotype was observed many times. This chain connects TRBV6-6 to TRBJ2-6; D is perhaps TRBD1 (5 bases). The CDR3 is 13 amino acids. Germline lookup yields CDR1 MNHNY and CDR2 SVGAGI (reference sequence). The V and J ends lost 10 bases and 2 bases respectively, with 9 bases between them. CDR3 residues: CATEQAGANVLTF. CDR3 bases: TGTGCCACCGAACAGGCTGGGGCCAACGTCCTGACTTTC.

This clonotype appeared many times. The chain uses TRBV20-1 and TRBJ1-5; TRBD1 is a possible D gene (5 bases). Between the trimmed V and J ends, which lost 3 bases and 8 bases, there was a span of 14 bases. This CDR3 comprises 13 residues. CDR1 and CDR2 from the germline V gene are DFQATT and SNEGSKA (reference sequence). The CDR3 DNA sequence: TGCAGTGCTAGGGGGGAGGAGTGGAAGCCCCAGCATTTT. Translated: CSARGEEWKPQHF.

As regards this clonotype: The conserved closing phenylalanine or tryptophan is absent in this CDR3, likely reflecting a read error. The chain combines TRBV7-2 with TRBJ1-2; 10 nucleotides match TRBD1. This CDR3 comprises 14 residues. CDR1 and CDR2 from the germline V gene are SGHTA and FQGNSA. The CDR3, as DNA: TGTGCCAACAGCTTCGGGACAGGGGAGTATGGCTACACCCTC. Its translation: CANSFGTGEYGYTL.

This clonotype was observed a few times. The chain joins TRBV5-6 to TRBJ1-2; no clear D. V was trimmed by 7 bases and J by 4 bases, leaving 23 bases between them. The CDR3 consists of 16 residues. Germline V CDR1 and CDR2: SGHDT, YYEEEE. CDR3 in amino acids: CASQMVNSRKTYGYTF. The CDR3 DNA follows: TGTGCCAGCCAGATGGTCAATAGTCGAAAGACCTATGGCTACACCTTC.

This clonotype was seen many times. This sequence joins TRBV12-3 or TRBV12-4 and TRBJ2-5; TRBD2 aligns across 7 bases. CDR3 length: 17 amino acids. J gave up 2 bases and V 5 bases, and 14 bases lay outside the gene matches. As DNA, the CDR3 is TGTGCCAGCAGTCCCGGGCAAGCGGGACTATCACAAGAGACCCAGTACTTC. It yields the protein CASSPGQAGLSQETQYF.

The chain couples TRBV3-1 to TRBJ1-1; no firm D call. V dropped 5 bases and J dropped 4 bases, with 23 bases sitting between them. This CDR3 has 17 amino acids. Per the germline V gene, CDR1 is LGHDT and CDR2 is YNNKEL (reference sequence). The CDR3 loop reads CASSALCPISICTEAFF. CDR3 bases: TGTGCCAGCAGCGCATTATGTCCCATTTCAATTTGCACTGAAGCTTTCTTT. Full variable domain (outside the CDR3, taken from reference TRBV3-1 and TRBJ1-1): DTAVSQTPKYLVTQMGNDKSIKCEQNLGHDTMYWYKQDSKKFLKIMFSYNNKELIINETVPNRFSPKSPDKAHLNLHINSLELGDSAVYFCASSALCPISICTEAFFGQGTRLTVV.

This clonotype was observed at least ten times. The V gene is TRBV20-1, the J gene TRBJ1-1; perhaps TRBD1 as D (5 bases). The germline V gene encodes CDR1 DFQATT and CDR2 SNEGSKA (reference sequence). The CDR3 is 15 amino acids. Trimming took off 1 base at V and 4 bases at J, with 16 bases between the two ends. In DNA form, the CDR3 reads TGCAGTGCTAGAGTAACCCAGGGTGGGGGCACTGAAGCTTTCTTT. Its translation: CSARVTQGGGTEAFF.

This clonotype was recorded at least ten times. The chain uses TRBV12-3 or TRBV12-4 and TRBJ2-6; D gene unclear. This CDR3 region has 17 residues. Trimming cost V 2 bases and J 0 bases, with 11 bases left between them. Here the CDR3 reads CASSLWASSSGANVLTF. The CDR3 bases are TGTGCCAGCAGTTTATGGGCTTCCAGCTCTGGGGCCAACGTCCTGACTTTC.

This clonotype has at least ten counts. This sequence joins TRBV7-9 and TRBJ2-7; TRBD2 might be the D (6 bases). Germline CDR1 reads SEHNR; CDR2 reads FQNEAQ (reference sequence). V lost 10 bases, J lost 0 bases, and 13 bases lay in between. The CDR3 extends over 13 amino acids. CDR3 nucleotide sequence: TGTGCCATCCCCGGGGGAGTCTCCTACGAGCAGTACTTC. Its translation is CAIPGGVSYEQYF. The whole variable domain, filled in from reference TRBV7-9 and TRBJ2-7, reads DTGVSQNPRHKITKRGQNVTFRCDPISEHNRLYWYRQTLGQGPEFLTYFQNEAQLEKSRLLSDRFSAERPKGSFSTLEIQRTEQGDSAMYLCAIPGGVSYEQYFGPGTRLTVT.

In its sample, this clonotype was seen many times. The chain couples TRBV27 to TRBJ2-7; a weak D match, TRBD2 (6 bases). V lost 3 bases, J lost 6 bases, and 12 bases lay in between. This CDR3 comprises 13 residues. Germline V lookup: CDR1 MNHEY, CDR2 SMNVEV (reference sequence). The DNA for the CDR3 is TGTGCCAGCAGTTTTTCCGGGGGAGGCGAGCAGTACTTC. Translated, it gives CASSFSGGGEQYF.

A remark on this clonotype: A read error may be the cause here, since a much bigger clone is one base away. V gene TRBV28 combines with J gene TRBJ2-4; a possible D gene is TRBD1 (5 bases). The last part of the DNA fits TRBJ1-2 better; the J call may be wrong. Germline V CDR1 and CDR2: MDHEN, SYDVKM. CDR3 length: 13 amino acids. The CDR3, as DNA: TGTGCCTGCAGTCCCCGACGGGGGAGTGGCTACACCTTC. Its translation is CACSPRRGSGYTF.

Turning to this clonotype: A much larger clone differs by one base, so this may be a read error. The chain links TRBV29-1 to TRBJ1-1; no firm D call. The CDR3 runs 13 residues. Per the germline V gene, CDR1 is SQVTM and CDR2 is ANQGSEA. DNA of the CDR3: TGCACCCTTGAGGCGGCAATGAACACTGAAGCTTTCTTT. This codes for CTLEAAMNTEAFF.

The chain is built from TRBV9 and TRBJ2-1; TRBD2 agrees at 10 bases. Unmatched junction bases numbered 10, after V lost 1 base and J lost 6 bases. The CDR3 is 17 amino acids. Germline values: CDR1 SGDLS, CDR2 YYNGEE. The CDR3 DNA reads as TGTGCCAGCAGCGTATCGTCTAGCGGGAGATCTGGCAATGAGCAGTTCTTC. The encoded protein is CASSVSSSGRSGNEQFF.

This clonotype has ten or more counts. The chain combines TRBV3-1 with TRBJ2-7; no firm D call. CDR1 is LGHDT and CDR2 is YNNKEL in the germline V gene (reference sequence). With 9 bases removed from V and 5 bases from J, the gap between germline ends came to 26 bases. The CDR3 extends over 16 amino acids. The DNA for the CDR3 is TGTGCCAGGCGAACGCTTTCCCATTTCGTGTTAGACGAGCAGTACTTC. Encoded protein: CARRTLSHFVLDEQYF.

This clonotype was observed a single time. The rearrangement uses TRBV10-3 and TRBJ2-7; no clear D gene. Trimming removed 5 bases at V and 2 bases at J, with 13 bases between. The CDR3 has 14 residues. The germline V gene has CDR1 ENHRY and CDR2 SYGVKD. The CDR3 region has the DNA TGTGCCATCAGTCCGTTTCGAGGCCCCTACGAGCAGTACTTC. This encodes CAISPFRGPYEQYF.

This clonotype appeared a single time. A much more abundant neighbour one base away suggests this may be a read error. The V gene is TRBV12-3 or TRBV12-4, the J gene TRBJ2-3; possible D gene TRBD2, 6 bases. The germline V and J ends were trimmed by 6 bases and 1 base, with 14 bases remaining between them. The CDR3 runs 15 residues. CDR3 nucleotide sequence: TGTGCCAGCAGCCCCGTTAGCGGCCGCACAGATACGCAGTATTTT. Protein product: CASSPVSGRTDTQYF.

The table lists this clonotype with many counts. J is TRBJ2-7 and V is TRBV30; D may correspond to TRBD1 or TRBD2 (5 bases each). From germline, CDR1 is GTSNPN and CDR2 SVGIG (reference sequence). V lost 1 base and J lost 3, with 10 bases in between. The CDR3 consists of 13 residues. The DNA for the CDR3 is TGTGCCTGGAGTGGGTCGAGGGGCTACGAGCAGTACTTC. Its translation: CAWSGSRGYEQYF.